Listed here are 24 T cell receptor beta chains from one sample, sequenced in a study of blood T cell repertoires in COVID-19. The table came from immunoSEQ multiplex PCR; TCRdb's copy has only in-frame clones and leaves some out. The sample has about 200,000 clones, 89% seen once. Sequencing used PBMCs or T cells enriched from blood (not recorded which). These receptor sequences come from a woman between 18 and 30 years old who had recovered from COVID-19.

The chain uses TRBV6-5 and TRBJ1-3; 7 bases fit TRBD1. Trimming took 6 bases from V and 8 from J; bases not matched to a gene: 13. Germline values: CDR1 MNHEY, CDR2 SVGAGI. The CDR3 extends over 15 amino acids. The CDR3 coding sequence is TGTGCCAGCAGCGACAGGGCAGAGGAGTTCGACACCATATATTTT. Translating gives CASSDRAEEFDTIYF.

The V and J genes are TRBV6-5 and TRBJ1-3, with 7 bases aligning to TRBD1. The CDR3 is made up of 15 amino acids. From germline, CDR1 is MNHEY and CDR2 SVGAGI. Trimming at V came to 4 bases and at J to 4 bases, leaving 7 bases not matched to a gene. As DNA, the CDR3 is TGTGCCAGCAGTTCGCTAGGGGGCCCCGGAAACACCATATATTTT. Amino acid sequence: CASSSLGGPGNTIYF.

The chain uses TRBV3-1 (or the pseudogene TRBV3-2) and TRBJ2-7, with 9 bases that match TRBD1. CDR3 size: 15 residues. Trimming removed 3 bases from V and 3 bases from J; junction bases left unmatched: 6. CDR1 and CDR2 (germline): LGHDT, YNNKEL (reference sequence). As DNA, the CDR3 is TGTGCCAGCAGCCAGAAGGACAGGGGTATCTACGAGCAGTACTTC. Translating it yields CASSQKDRGIYEQYF.

This chain links TRBV11-3 with TRBJ2-7; tentatively, D is TRBD1 (6 bases). Looked up from germline, CDR1 is SGHNT and CDR2 is YENEEA. Trimming removed 2 bases from V and 4 bases from J, with 15 bases in between. This CDR3 is 15 amino acids long. In nucleotides, the CDR3 is TGTGCCAGCAGCTTACTGGGTCAGGGGAAGTACGAGCAGTACTTC. Its translation: CASSLLGQGKYEQYF.

The chain recombines TRBV24-1 with TRBJ2-1; D call uncertain. V was shortened by 1 base and J by 10 bases, with 4 bases between the two germline ends. This CDR3 region has 11 residues. Germline CDR1 and CDR2: KGHDR and SFDVKD. The CDR3: CATSDFQEQFF. Here the CDR3 DNA reads TGTGCCACCAGTGATTTTCAGGAGCAGTTCTTC.

This clone was detected a few times. Other nucleotide sequences from this sample produce the same CDR3. The gene calls are TRBV6-5 and TRBJ1-5; no clear D gene. The CDR3 runs to 14 residues. V dropped 7 bases and J dropped 0 bases, with 10 bases sitting between them. Germline values: CDR1 MNHEY, CDR2 SVGAGI. This CDR3 is CASNGGYSNQPQHF. The CDR3 nucleotides are TGTGCCAGCAACGGAGGTTATAGCAATCAGCCCCAGCATTTT.

The chain carries TRBV6-5 and TRBJ1-1, with D perhaps matching TRBD1 (5 bases). The ends were cut back, 7 bases at V and 2 bases at J, with 11 bases in the middle. Germline-derived CDR1 and CDR2 are MNHEY and SVGAGI. The CDR3 loop spans 13 amino acids. CDR3 sequence: CASKRQFNTEAFF. In DNA, the CDR3 is TGTGCCAGCAAACGACAGTTTAACACTGAAGCTTTCTTT.

V is TRBV5-6 and J is TRBJ1-4; D gene uncertain. With 0 bases removed from V and 5 bases from J, the gap between germline ends came to 5 bases. Germline CDR1 and CDR2: SGHDT and YYEEEE. The CDR3 contains 13 residues. In nucleotides, the CDR3 is TGTGCCAGCAGCTTGGCAGGAAATGAAAAACTGTTTTTT. Its translation: CASSLAGNEKLFF.

This clone was counted once. The chain employs TRBV7-2 and TRBJ1-2, with TRBD1 matching over 7 bases. The length of the CDR3 is 13 residues. Per the germline V gene, CDR1 is SGHTA and CDR2 is FQGNSA. V was pared by 5 bases and J by 6 bases, with 6 bases of the junction left unmatched. CDR3 loop: CASSGHRGNGYTF. The CDR3 DNA is TGTGCCAGCAGCGGTCACAGGGGTAATGGCTACACCTTC.

The chain combines TRBV5-4 with TRBJ1-3; D is unclear. From germline, CDR1 is SGHNT and CDR2 YYREEE (reference sequence). CDR3 length equals 15 residues. The ends were cut back, 0 bases at V and 0 bases at J, with 7 bases in the middle. The CDR3 spells CASSLDYSSGNTIYF. The CDR3 DNA is TGTGCCAGCAGCTTGGATTACAGCTCTGGAAACACCATATATTTT.

The chain employs TRBV30 and TRBJ2-7; the D gene is possibly TRBD1 (6 bases). Germline assignment: CDR1 GTSNPN and CDR2 SVGIG (reference sequence). The V gene lost 2 bases and the J gene lost 2 bases, with 10 bases spanning the gap. There are 13 residues in the CDR3. The chain's CDR3 is CAWSWGQTYEQYF. The CDR3 DNA reads as TGTGCCTGGAGTTGGGGACAAACCTACGAGCAGTACTTC.

The chain has TRBV19 and TRBJ1-1; D is possibly TRBD1 (5 bases). Germline-derived CDR1 and CDR2 are LNHDA and SQIVND (reference sequence). The CDR3 is made up of 14 amino acids. Trimming took 3 bases from V and 4 from J, leaving 12 bases between them. CDR3: CASSMGRARTEAFF. DNA for the CDR3: TGTGCCAGTAGTATGGGCAGGGCGCGCACTGAAGCTTTCTTT.

V usage is TRBV20-1 and J usage is TRBJ2-3, with TRBD2 identical over 13 bases. CDR3 length: 11 residues. The germline CDR1 and CDR2 sequences are DFQATT and SNEGSKA (reference sequence). Trimming at V came to 6 bases and at J to 15 bases, leaving 6 bases not matched to a gene. The DNA of the CDR3 is TGCAGTGCGCTACTAGCGGGGGGGGATTATTTT. Residues: CSALLAGGDYF.

V is TRBV27 and J is TRBJ2-1; 14 nucleotides agree with TRBD2. J was trimmed by 8 bases and V by 6 bases; bases with no gene match: 3. The CDR3 spans 14 residues. Germline-derived CDR1 and CDR2 are MNHEY and SMNVEV (reference sequence). The CDR3 here is CASRGTSGGHEQFF. The CDR3 DNA follows: TGTGCCAGCAGAGGGACTAGCGGGGGCCATGAGCAGTTCTTC.

The rearrangement links TRBV5-4 to TRBJ1-1, with D hard to call. Germline CDR1 reads SGHNT; CDR2 reads YYREEE (reference sequence). The CDR3 covers 13 residues. Trimming stripped 0 bases from V and 5 bases from J, with 8 bases between. The CDR3 region is CASSLGQYTEAFF. The CDR3 coding sequence is TGTGCCAGCAGCTTGGGTCAGTATACTGAAGCTTTCTTT.

The rearrangement links TRBV4-1 to TRBJ1-1, with 7 bases matching TRBD1. The CDR3 has 15 residues. J lost 11 bases, V lost 3 bases, and 15 bases had no gene match. The germline V gene has CDR1 MGHRA and CDR2 YSYEKL. CDR3 region: CASSQPRQGASPAFF. The CDR3 DNA sequence: TGCGCCAGCAGCCAGCCCCGACAGGGCGCTTCTCCCGCTTTCTTT.

The CDR3 loop reads CASSPLTGQGNQPQHF. DNA for the CDR3: TGTGCCAGCAGTCCACTAACAGGACAGGGAAATCAGCCCCAGCATTTT. This rearrangement joins TRBV27 to TRBJ1-5; 8 bases match TRBD1. Trimming cost V 5 bases and J 4 bases; bases outside gene matches: 10. The length of the CDR3 is 16 residues. Germline CDR1 MNHEY, CDR2 SMNVEV (reference sequence).

The chain joins TRBV25-1 to TRBJ1-5; weak D call: TRBD1 (5 bases). Germline CDR1 MGHDK, CDR2 SYGVNS. The CDR3 covers 14 residues. Trimming cost V 7 bases and J 0 bases, with 10 bases left between them. The CDR3: CASTGGYSNQPQHF. The CDR3, as DNA: TGTGCCAGCACCGGGGGTTATAGCAATCAGCCCCAGCATTTT.

The chain uses TRBV3-1 (or the pseudogene TRBV3-2) and TRBJ2-6; 8 nucleotides agree with TRBD1. Trimming cost V 0 bases and J 1 base; bases outside gene matches: 8. Per the germline V gene, CDR1 is LGHDT and CDR2 is YNNKEL (reference sequence). CDR3 length equals 19 residues. In DNA form, the CDR3 reads TGTGCCAGCAGCCAAGAAGGCTGGACAGGGAGTTCTGGGGCCAACGTCCTGACTTTC. Amino acids: CASSQEGWTGSSGANVLTF.

This chain links TRBV6-5 with TRBJ2-7; 8 nucleotides align to TRBD1. This CDR3 is built from 12 residues. CDR1 and CDR2 (germline): MNHEY, SVGAGI. V trimming: 10 bases; J trimming: 5 bases; junction bases outside the gene matches: 7. DNA of the CDR3: TGTGCCACTCGGGACAGGAAAAACGAGCAGTACTTC. Protein: CATRDRKNEQYF.

The rearrangement uses TRBV7-9 and TRBJ2-1; D might be TRBD1 (5 bases). This CDR3 spans 18 amino acids. V shed 5 bases and J shed 2 bases, with 22 bases lying between them. The germline CDR1 and CDR2 sequences are SEHNR and FQNEAQ (reference sequence). CDR3 nucleotide sequence: TGTGCCAGCAGCCCCATGGGGCTGGGCGAAAAGACCTACAATGAGCAGTTCTTC. Amino acid sequence: CASSPMGLGEKTYNEQFF.

The rearrangement uses TRBV6-5 and TRBJ2-7; 8 bases are a match to TRBD1. The V segment lost 2 bases and the J segment 5 bases; nucleotides outside the gene matches: 5. This CDR3 is 14 amino acids long. From germline, CDR1 is MNHEY and CDR2 SVGAGI. CDR3 amino acids: CASSYRDRINEQYF. The CDR3 nucleotides read TGTGCCAGCAGTTACAGGGACAGGATCAACGAGCAGTACTTC.

The V call is TRBV11-2, the J call TRBJ1-2, with D unclear. This CDR3 is 15 amino acids long. Trimming removed 5 bases at V and 1 base at J, with 14 bases between. Germline assignment: CDR1 SGHAT and CDR2 FQNNGV. The CDR3 region is CASSLGIEINYGYTF. The CDR3 coding sequence is TGTGCCAGCAGCCTCGGGATAGAAATTAACTATGGCTACACCTTC.

The rearrangement uses TRBV24-1 and TRBJ1-2; possibly TRBD1 for D (6 bases). Trimming left V 2 bases short and J 6 bases short, with 15 bases between. The CDR3 is 15 amino acids. CDR1 KGHDR and CDR2 SFDVKD come from the germline V gene. The CDR3 loop is CATSDSPQGRDGYTF. The CDR3 nucleotides read TGTGCCACCAGTGATTCACCGCAGGGGCGGGATGGCTACACCTTC.